This T cell receptor beta chain was sequenced for a study of memory CD4+ T cells and cytomegalovirus serostatus. Single viable CD3+CD4+CD8-CD45RO+ cells were sorted as the memory CD4+ T cells. Method: immunoSEQ multiplex PCR; TCRdb's copy keeps in-frame clones and lacks some. The table lists some 52,000 clones, around four fifths of them singletons, with about 1.4% in the top ten. The germline V gene has CDR1 SGHRS and CDR2 YFSETQ. V was cut by 4 bases and J by 0 bases, with 19 bases left in between. The CDR3 has 17 residues. Sequencing was carried out using memory CD4+ T cells from blood. The rearrangement uses TRBV5-1 and TRBJ1-1; D is ambiguous. This clonotype was obtained from an adult in good health and CMV-seropositive. The CDR3: CASSVRTLRQVNTEAFF. CDR3 DNA: TGCGCCAGCAGCGTAAGGACCCTTAGGCAAGTGAACACTGAAGCTTTCTTT.